A selection of T cell receptor beta chains follows, all from one sample in a study of OX40 agonist ivuxolimab in advanced cancers. The method was immunoSEQ multiplex PCR; TCRdb's version includes in-frame clones alone and lacks a portion of them. The sample includes just under 75,000 clones, 90% of them seen just once. Here the sequenced sample was CD4+ or CD8+ T cells sorted from blood, taken in a trial of the OX40 agonist ivuxolimab. The receptors were sampled from an adult with an advanced solid tumor such as melanoma, head and neck, liver or kidney cancer. Each CDR3 is given with its conserved first and last residue. D genes are given only for firm matches. Size is stated for part of the rows, as once, few or many counts, or as a class when the clone is expanded.

>NA|TRBV2|NA|TRBJ1-1
CASDQGPYTEAFF
TGTGCCAGCGATCAGGGACCGTACACTGAAGCTTTCTTT
>few|TRBV7-9|TRBD2|TRBJ2-2
CASSSGLAGGPSTGELFF
TGTGCCAGCAGCTCGGGACTAGCGGGAGGGCCAAGCACCGGGGAGCTGTTTTTT
>NA|TRBV2|NA|TRBJ2-7
CASSATQTPNF
TGTGCCAGCAGTGCTACCCAAACCCCAAACTTC
>NA|TRBV9|NA|TRBJ2-6
CASSHRGGYSGANVLTF
TGTGCCAGCAGCCACCGCGGGGGCTACTCTGGGGCCAACGTCCTGACTTTC
>NA|TRBV28|NA|TRBJ2-7
CASSTGNEQYF
TGTGCCAGCAGTACAGGGAACGAGCAGTACTTC
>NA|TRBV28|TRBD1|TRBJ1-2
CASRPQGAGYGYTF
TGTGCCAGCAGGCCACAGGGGGCGGGCTATGGCTACACCTTC
>NA|TRBV28|TRBD2|TRBJ2-1
CASGRAFNEQFF
TGTGCCAGCGGGAGGGCCTTCAATGAGCAGTTCTTC
>NA|TRBV7-2|TRBD2|TRBJ2-3
CASSWTSGTDTQYF
TGTGCCAGCAGCTGGACTAGCGGGACAGATACGCAGTATTTT
>NA|TRBV4-1|NA|TRBJ2-3
CASSQGRTQYF
TGCGCCAGCAGCCAAGGCCGTACGCAGTATTTT
>NA|TRBV30|NA|TRBJ1-4
CAWSSNTGKDNEKLFF
TGTGCCTGGAGTTCAAACACAGGGAAGGATAATGAAAAACTGTTTTTT
>NA|TRBV7-8|NA|TRBJ2-7
CASSTGRESEQYF
TGTGCCAGCAGTACAGGGCGGGAGTCCGAGCAGTACTTC
>NA|TRBV28|TRBD1|TRBJ2-7
CASSKLDRAKGYEQYF
TGTGCCAGCAGCAAACTGGACAGGGCTAAGGGGTACGAGCAGTACTTC
>NA|TRBV28|NA|TRBJ2-3
CASSLGDTQYF
TGTGCCAGCAGTTTGGGAGATACGCAGTATTTT
>NA|TRBV5-4|NA|TRBJ2-2
CASSLRGSTGGELFF
TGTGCCAGCAGCTTGCGAGGGAGTACGGGCGGGGAGCTGTTTTTT
>NA|TRBV19|NA|TRBJ1-5
CASSMTSNQPQHF
TGTGCCAGTAGTATGACCAGCAATCAGCCCCAGCATTTT
>few|TRBV5-1|TRBD1|TRBJ2-5
CASSLGGQGLRWETQYF
TGCGCCAGCAGCTTGGGGGGACAGGGGTTGCGATGGGAGACCCAGTACTTC
>once|TRBV7-8|TRBD2|TRBJ2-7
CASSLAPVNSGSEQYF
TGTGCCAGCAGCTTAGCCCCGGTGAATAGCGGGAGCGAGCAGTACTTC
>NA|TRBV20-1|NA|TRBJ2-4
CSARRGIIQYF
TGCAGTGCCAGGCGTGGGATCATTCAGTACTTC
>few|TRBV18|NA|TRBJ1-5
CASSAGGGPVHQPQHF
TGTGCCAGCTCAGCCGGAGGTGGCCCCGTTCATCAGCCCCAGCATTTT
>NA|TRBV11-2|TRBD1|TRBJ2-2
CASRTTGAGELFF
TGTGCCAGCAGAACTACAGGGGCCGGGGAGCTGTTTTTT
>NA|TRBV19|NA|TRBJ2-7
CASSSRLDGEQYF
TGTGCCAGTAGTTCCCGACTGGACGGGGAGCAGTACTTC
>NA|TRBV5-6|NA|TRBJ1-2
CASSLDYGYTF
TGTGCCAGCAGTCTGGACTATGGCTACACCTTC
>NA|TRBV30|NA|TRBJ1-2
CACLHAYGYTF
TGTGCCTGTCTCCACGCATATGGCTACACCTTC
>NA|TRBV27|NA|TRBJ2-3
CASSLAGQSDTQYF
TGTGCCAGCAGTTTAGCGGGACAGTCAGATACGCAGTATTTT